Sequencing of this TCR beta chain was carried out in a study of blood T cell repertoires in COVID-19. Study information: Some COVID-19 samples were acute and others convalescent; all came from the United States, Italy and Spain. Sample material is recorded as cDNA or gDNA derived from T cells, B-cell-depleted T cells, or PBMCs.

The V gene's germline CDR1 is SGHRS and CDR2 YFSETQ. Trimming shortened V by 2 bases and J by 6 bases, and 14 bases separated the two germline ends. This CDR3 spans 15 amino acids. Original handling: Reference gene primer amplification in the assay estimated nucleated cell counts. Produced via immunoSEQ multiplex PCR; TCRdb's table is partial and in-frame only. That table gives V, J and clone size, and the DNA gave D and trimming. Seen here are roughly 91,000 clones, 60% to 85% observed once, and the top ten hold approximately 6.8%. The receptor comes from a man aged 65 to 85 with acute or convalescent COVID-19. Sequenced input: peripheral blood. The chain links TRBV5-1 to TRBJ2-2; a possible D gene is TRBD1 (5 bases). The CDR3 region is CASSLIGARAGELFF. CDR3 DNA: TGCGCCAGCAGCTTAATAGGGGCCAGGGCCGGGGAGCTGTTTTTT. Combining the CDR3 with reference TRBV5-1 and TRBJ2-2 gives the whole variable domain KAGVTQTPRYLIKTRGQQVTLSCSPISGHRSVSWYQQTPGQGLQFLFEYFSETQRNKGNFPGRFSGRQFSNSRSEMNVSTLELGDSALYLCASSLIGARAGELFFGEGSRLTVL.